This T cell receptor (beta chain) was identified in a study of blood T cell repertoires in COVID-19. Study-wide background: The United States, Italy and Spain supplied acute and convalescent COVID-19 samples. PBMCs, B-cell-depleted T cells, or T cells provided the cDNA or gDNA that made up the material.

Notes on this clone: This specimen includes other DNA sequences encoding the same CDR3.

As processed by the authors: Reference gene primer amplification in the assay estimated nucleated cell counts. The assay was immunoSEQ multiplex PCR, and TCRdb's table has in-frame clones only and misses some. The V and J calls and clone size were taken over from that table, and D and trimming were inferred from the DNA. The table shows fewer than 350,000 clones, with 85% occurring only once. Participants in the exposed group had met a COVID-19 case in the 2 weeks before joining the study. This clonotype originated in a woman aged 25 to 39 who had been exposed to COVID-19. Sequenced input: PBMCs or T cells enriched from blood (not recorded which).

CDR3 coding DNA: TGCGCCAGCACTCTAGCGGGGGGCTACAATGAGCAGTTCTTC. This codes for CASTLAGGYNEQFF. The chain uses TRBV5-1 and TRBJ2-1; 11 nucleotides align to TRBD2. The CDR3 loop spans 14 amino acids. From germline, CDR1 is SGHRS and CDR2 YFSETQ. Trimming took 6 bases from V and 3 from J; bases not matched to a gene: 2.